The rows below give T cell receptor beta chains drawn from one sample of a study of glioma-infiltrating T cells. TCRdb itself ran the multiplex PCR reads through MiXCR, one entry per CDR3 protein. The sample yields fewer than 200,000 distinct CDR3 sequences, roughly a third seen once. The sequenced material came from glioma tissue, nonneoplastic brain tissue, or PBMCs (not recorded which). The receptors were sampled from a human donor with low-grade glioma or glioblastoma, undergoing nonglioma brain surgery, or in good health (not recorded which). Both conserved end residues are trimmed from each CDR3.

V gene: TRBV20-1; CDR3 protein: SARENRGGNQPQH
V gene: TRBV4-1; CDR3 protein: ASSRLAGGANEQF
V gene: TRBV6-6; CDR3 protein: ASSYSGTNKETQY
V gene: TRBV5-1; CDR3 protein: ASSFSGKSSYEQY
V gene: TRBV6-2/TRBV6-3; CDR3 protein: ASRIEWGLNEQF
V gene: TRBV5-1; CDR3 protein: ASSVTRYEQF
V gene: TRBV7-9; CDR3 protein: ASSSFRGSLFYEQY
V gene: TRBV12-3/TRBV12-4; CDR3 protein: ASSLQQGGGGYT
V gene: TRBV28; CDR3 protein: ASSLSSGMGAAVTQY
V gene: TRBV20-1; CDR3 protein: SATEDRVGDEQY
V gene: TRBV28; CDR3 protein: ASSLPNGGLGYEQY
V gene: TRBV7-9; CDR3 protein: ASSLESANSPLH
V gene: TRBV3-1; CDR3 protein: ASSQKTGGPQPQH
V gene: TRBV29-1; CDR3 protein: SARLDTGANVLT
V gene: TRBV6-2/TRBV6-3; CDR3 protein: ASSLEGPLF
V gene: TRBV28; CDR3 protein: ASSSLTAAKNIQY
V gene: TRBV19; CDR3 protein: ASSIKPEGTPQH
V gene: TRBV7-2; CDR3 protein: ASSPPGAGYEQY
V gene: TRBV20-1; CDR3 protein: SASVVGGYNEQF
V gene: TRBV7-2; CDR3 protein: ASSLAQHAKNIQY
V gene: TRBV7-9; CDR3 protein: ASSVEASKQETQY
V gene: TRBV20-1; CDR3 protein: SARSGTSGRGTDTQY
V gene: TRBV7-2; CDR3 protein: ASSLAVTSGTDTQY
V gene: TRBV20-1; CDR3 protein: SARPSGRTYEQY
V gene: TRBV19; CDR3 protein: ASSIWGTGELF
V gene: TRBV7-2; CDR3 protein: ASSSTGFNEQF